A selection of T cell receptor beta chains follows, all from one sample in a study of CD8 T cells in ankylosing spondylitis. Each CDR3 protein is one row after TCRdb ran MiXCR on the 5' RACE reads. The sample has roughly 69,000 distinct CDR3 sequences, approximately 5.3% seen once. Sequenced material: blood, either unsorted or a sorted T cell fraction (not recorded which). These receptor sequences come from a male donor with ankylosing spondylitis or in good health (not recorded which). CDR3s leave out the opening cysteine and the closing phenylalanine or tryptophan. The order of the fields is V gene, CDR3 protein.

>TRBV5-1
ASSEGGQGNTIY
>TRBV7-2
ASSHNNQPQH
>TRBV14
ASRTSGGTYEQY
>TRBV20-1
SAREGTANTGELF
>TRBV20-1
SARSPGQGVSGTEAF
>TRBV29-1
SVEVAGDTGTQY
>TRBV3-1
ASSQQGAPFPGELF
>TRBV6-5
ASSSWGLKNTGELF
>TRBV6-1
ASSVAGGFLDTQY
>TRBV10-3
AIRDRVARAVDEQY
>TRBV20-1
SSLRGEGGDTQY
>TRBV3-1
ASSRGTVVYEQY
>TRBV3-1
ASSGTVNQPQH
>TRBV9
ASSVSQSRTEAF
>TRBV20-1
SQPGPSSYNEQF
>TRBV4-3
ASSQALAGGYTQY
>TRBV3-1
ASSQATQNTEAF
>TRBV24-1
ATSGGQGSNTGELF
>TRBV10-2
ASSEPDRTYEQY
>TRBV12-3/TRBV12-4
ASSLGGVYQETQY
>TRBV20-1
SARESGWTGELF
>TRBV19
ASSSLMTSGGFDEQF
>TRBV27
ASSLSREGDGYT
>TRBV7-2
ASRYPWDYGYT
>TRBV28
ASSLEGLGQGVSYEQY
>TRBV7-6
ASSSDSYSPLH